The present T cell receptor beta chain was sequenced within a study of cytomegalovirus exposure and HLA in healthy donors. Study information: The early release's HLA-typed donors yielded 78 million or so unique TCRs.

With 60 Vbeta and 13 Jbeta primers, the PCR was carried out. This table comes from immunoSEQ multiplex PCR, and its TCRdb copy is limited to in-frame clones, with some not included. The repertoire holds around 130,000 clones, with 65% to 75% as singletons. Germline CDR1 SGHDN, CDR2 FVKESK. The CDR3 is 15 amino acids. V shed 3 bases and J 4 bases; nucleotides not matched to a gene: 8. The sequencing input was PBMCs. The clonotype originates from a man aged 35 to 55 in good health and CMV-seropositive. This chain joins TRBV14 and TRBJ2-7, with 8 bases identical to TRBD1. For the CDR3, the DNA is TGTGCCAGCAGCCATCCCGGACAGGGCAGGTACGAGCAGTACTTC. This codes for CASSHPGQGRYEQYF.